This TCR beta chain came from a study of Ad26.COV2.S vaccination and SARS-CoV-2 variants. Study-level background: Donor participated within the Ad26.COV2.S arm of the COV1001 trial. Intramuscular Ad26.COV2.S doses were given once or twice, 56 days apart.

The sample holds one count of this clone. Its antigen is currently unknown. Documented treatment: about 20 received Ad26.COV2.S at low or high dose, single or two shots; a few received placebo; per-sample allocation not given. Day 63 after the first injection of vaccine or placebo was the sampling time. The table came from immunoSEQ multiplex PCR; TCRdb's copy has only in-frame clones and leaves some out. The data contain 400,000 or so clones, about nine tenths of them singletons. Study-wide results and limits: Placebo recipients trailed vaccine recipients in spike-specific TCR breadth. The authors reported substantial breadth in spike-specific CD8+ and CD4+ T cell responses after vaccination.

This CDR3 region has 14 residues. Germline CDR1 SNHLY, CDR2 FYNNEI. Trimming removed 3 bases at V and 6 bases at J, with 9 bases between. This receptor was taken from a person aged 18-65 years who received the Ad26.COV2.S COVID-19 vaccine or a placebo. Material: peripheral blood, obtained in a trial of Ad26.COV2.S vaccine versus placebo. V usage is TRBV2 and J usage is TRBJ1-6; D might be TRBD1 (5 bases). The CDR3 loop reads CASSDREGNSPLHF. The CDR3 DNA follows: TGTGCCAGCAGTGACAGGGAGGGTAATTCACCCCTCCACTTT.